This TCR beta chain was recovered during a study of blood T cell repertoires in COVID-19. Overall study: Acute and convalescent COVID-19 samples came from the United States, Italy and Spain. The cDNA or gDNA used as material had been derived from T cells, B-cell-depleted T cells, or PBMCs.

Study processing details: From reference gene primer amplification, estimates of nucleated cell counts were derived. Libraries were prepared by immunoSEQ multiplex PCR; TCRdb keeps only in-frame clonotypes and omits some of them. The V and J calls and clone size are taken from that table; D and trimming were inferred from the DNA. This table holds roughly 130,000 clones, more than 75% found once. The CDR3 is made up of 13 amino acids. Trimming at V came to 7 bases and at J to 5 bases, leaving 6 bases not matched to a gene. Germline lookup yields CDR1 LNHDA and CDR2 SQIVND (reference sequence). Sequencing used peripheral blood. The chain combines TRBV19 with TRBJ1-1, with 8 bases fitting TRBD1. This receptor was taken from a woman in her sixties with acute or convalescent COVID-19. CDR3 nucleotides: TGTGCCAGTACCGACAGGGGACGGACTGAAGCTTTCTTT. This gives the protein CASTDRGRTEAFF.